This T cell receptor beta chain emerged from a study of cytomegalovirus exposure and HLA in healthy donors. Study-level points and caveats: A likely sequencing artifact accounted for one observed cluster of highly shared sequence variants. HLA alleles showed associations with some 17,000 TCR beta sequences in a later analysis, at a 0.05 false discovery rate. Other equally common chains were less clonally expanded than HLA-associated TCR beta chains, a later analysis showed.

CDR1 is LNHDA, CDR2 SQIVND, per germline (reference sequence). V lost 6 bases to trimming and J lost 4 bases, with 18 bases between them. The CDR3 is made up of 15 amino acids. This PCR relied on a set of 60 Vbeta primers and 13 Jbeta primers. Profiling relied on immunoSEQ multiplex PCR, and the TCRdb table lists in-frame clones only, not all of them. The table shows 140,000 or so clones, with about 72% occurring only once. This clone was recorded a few times. Its antigen is currently unknown. The clonotype was recovered from a man between 40 and 49 years old in good health and CMV-seronegative. The sample was PBMCs. The chain combines TRBV19 with TRBJ1-2; weak D call: TRBD1 (6 bases). CDR3 protein: CASSLNRDLGYGYTF. The CDR3 DNA reads as TGTGCCAGTAGCCTCAACAGGGATTTGGGCTATGGCTACACCTTC.